This TCR beta chain emerged from a study of Graves' ophthalmopathy and Graves' hyperthyroidism (dated 2018 in TCRdb). About the study as a whole: Peripheral blood was collected at initial diagnosis, prior to any treatment. The study used TCR beta repertoire signatures to distinguish Graves' ophthalmopathy from Graves' hyperthyroidism and to predict progression to ophthalmopathy. In total, around 140 blood samples were TCR-sequenced: approximately 42 ophthalmopathy, around 75 hyperthyroidism and some 17 hyperthyroidism-to-ophthalmopathy patients. To explore V-J signatures that separate ophthalmopathy from hyperthyroidism, a discovery set of about 100 patients was enrolled, consisting of roughly 45 with ophthalmopathy and roughly 57 with stable hyperthyroidism. The independent validation cohort included some 19 hyperthyroidism patients plus 17 patients who later progressed from hyperthyroidism to ophthalmopathy. In more than five hyperthyroidism patients, the T-cell repertoires found in thyroid tissue were compared with those found in blood. Following sample collection, hyperthyroidism patients were given methimazole at a starting dose of 30 mg daily, and ophthalmopathy patients were given high-dose intravenous methylprednisolone. General conclusions and limits of the study: Sample size was not predetermined statistically, and investigators were not blinded to group allocation. In validation, the model predicted ophthalmopathy progression with more than 70% sensitivity and 72% to 80% specificity; some 13 predicted patients were CT-confirmed with GO in a median of 6.5 months. Most expanded thyroid clonotypes with a frequency above 0.001 also appeared in blood, which suggests that blood repertoires may reflect the immune response in the thyroid. Ophthalmopathy was separated from stable hyperthyroidism by the 13-signature model with around 88% sensitivity and approximately 84% specificity in cross-validation and with 80%/75% in the test set.

The CDR3, from cysteine to phenylalanine, totals 12 residues. Only the CDR3 DNA is retained, 36 bases long and in frame from the first base. Reading the germline V gene (reference sequence) gives CDR1 DFQATT and CDR2 SNEGSKA. V is shortened by 6 bases, J by 8 bases, and the region joining them spans 16 bases. Patients with ophthalmopathy had moderately to severely active disease, with a Clinical Activity Score of 3 or more, a NOSPECS grade of 4 or more, and a disease duration of less than 3 months. Patients with other autoimmune diseases, uncontrolled infections, pregnancy or lactation were excluded from the study. Clinical symptoms, serum thyroxine, TRAb, thyroid ultrasound and orbital computed tomography formed the basis of the diagnosis. Ficoll-Paque density gradient centrifugation was used to isolate PBMCs from 8.5 to 10 ml of fresh peripheral blood. Total RNA was extracted with Trizol reagent and quality-checked on an Agilent 2100 Bioanalyzer.

For repertoire sequencing, TCR beta CDR3 regions were amplified from RNA transcripts. A first-round RT-PCR used HTBI primers with the Qiagen OneStep RT-PCR kit, followed by a second-round multiplex PCR, size selection and purification. Libraries were sequenced on an Illumina HiSeq2000 using paired-end 100 bp reads. The authors processed their data as follows. SOAPnuke was used for read processing, and reads with adapters, uncalled bases, a mean Phred below 15, or no exact constant-primer or identifier match were discarded. COPE v1.2.5 was used to merge high-quality paired reads. Clonotypes were defined as unique nucleotide sequences and were aligned to IMGT TRB V, D and J references using MiTCR v1.1. The analysis was limited to V-J combinations with a frequency above 0.0001, which together covered approximately 99% of repertoires. For each V-J combination, a TCR clonal expansion and chaos score was defined as F50 clonal expansion divided by the chaos observed in the TCRdist matrix. Welch's t-statistics and random forest were used to narrow the features down to over ten V-J combinations, which were then fed into a naive Bayes classifier. Thyroid-blood repertoire similarity was quantified with the Morisita-Horn index. TCRdb handled the public reads itself, with Q25 trimming in fastp and clone calling in MiXCR, and kept productive beta chains. A single entry per CDR3 protein holds the most common genes and DNA from its merged rows. TCRdb's processing, not the authors', yielded these V and J calls. In this sample the table shows 650,000 to 900,000 distinct CDR3 sequences, 35% to 50% of which occur a single time. The ten largest account for 44% of the sample.

For this clonotype: Its antigen remains undetermined. One base away there is no much larger clone; base qualities are not given.

The source is an adult man with Graves' ophthalmopathy. The rearranged segments are TRBV20-1 and TRBJ1-2, with TRBD1 perhaps the D gene, on 6 matching bases. The sequencing input was peripheral blood. The DNA sequence is given as TGCAGTGCGACGCGGGGGCGGTTAGGCTACACCTTC. Translated, it gives CSATRGRLGYTF.